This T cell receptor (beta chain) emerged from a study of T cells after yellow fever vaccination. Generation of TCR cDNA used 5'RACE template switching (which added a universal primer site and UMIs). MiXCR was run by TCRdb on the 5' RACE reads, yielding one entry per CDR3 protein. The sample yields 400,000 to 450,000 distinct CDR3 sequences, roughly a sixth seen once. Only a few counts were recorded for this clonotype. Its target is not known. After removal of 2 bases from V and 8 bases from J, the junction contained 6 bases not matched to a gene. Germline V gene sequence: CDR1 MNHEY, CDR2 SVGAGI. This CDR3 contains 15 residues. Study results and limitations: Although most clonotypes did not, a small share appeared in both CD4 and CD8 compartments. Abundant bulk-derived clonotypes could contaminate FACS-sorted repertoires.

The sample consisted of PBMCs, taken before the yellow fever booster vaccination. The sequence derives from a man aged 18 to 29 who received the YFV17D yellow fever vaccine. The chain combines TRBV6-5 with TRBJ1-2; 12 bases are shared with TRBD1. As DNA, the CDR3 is TGTGCCAGCAGTTACGCCGGGACAGGGGGCGTCGGCTACACCTTC. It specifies CASSYAGTGGVGYTF.